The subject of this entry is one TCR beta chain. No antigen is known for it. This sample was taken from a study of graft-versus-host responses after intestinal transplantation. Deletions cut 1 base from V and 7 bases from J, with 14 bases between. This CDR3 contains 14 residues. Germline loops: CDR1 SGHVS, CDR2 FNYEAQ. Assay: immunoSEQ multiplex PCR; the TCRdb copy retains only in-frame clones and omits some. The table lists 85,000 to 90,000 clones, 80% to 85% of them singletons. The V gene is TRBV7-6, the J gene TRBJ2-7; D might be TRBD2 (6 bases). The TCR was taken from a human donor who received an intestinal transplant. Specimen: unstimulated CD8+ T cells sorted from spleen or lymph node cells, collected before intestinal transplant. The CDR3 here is CASSLGGGVSEQYF. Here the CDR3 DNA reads TGTGCCAGCAGCTTAGGCGGCGGGGTGAGTGAGCAGTACTTC.